Presented here are 13 T cell receptor beta chains from one specimen sequenced in a study of blood T cell repertoires in COVID-19. The method was immunoSEQ multiplex PCR; TCRdb's version includes in-frame clones alone and lacks a portion of them. In the table there are 100,000 to 150,000 clones, about 82% of which are singletons. Sequencing input: peripheral blood. Receptors originate from a human donor in a cohort sampled during active COVID-19.

This rearrangement joins TRBV11-2 to TRBJ1-5; 8 positions match TRBD1. V was pared by 8 bases and J by 0 bases, with 6 bases of the junction left unmatched. This CDR3 has 15 residues. CDR1 and CDR2 from the germline V gene are SGHAT and FQNNGV. The CDR3 DNA sequence: TGTGCCAGCCGACAGGGGCCATATAGCAATCAGCCCCAGCATTTT. This sequence encodes CASRQGPYSNQPQHF.

This chain connects TRBV6-5 to TRBJ2-7, with TRBD1 identical over 12 bases. This CDR3 has 15 amino acids. The germline V gene encodes CDR1 MNHEY and CDR2 SVGAGI. V trimming: 8 bases; J trimming: 6 bases; junction bases outside the gene matches: 11. In DNA form, the CDR3 reads TGTGCCAGCGGGCCCCCCGGGACAGGGGGCTTCGAGCAGTACTTC. Its protein is CASGPPGTGGFEQYF.

In its sample, this clone was seen once. This rearrangement joins TRBV5-5 to TRBJ2-7; possibly TRBD2 for D (5 bases). Germline V gives CDR1 SGHKS, CDR2 YYEKEE (reference sequence). The CDR3 is made up of 12 amino acids. V lost 0 bases and J 7 bases, leaving 8 bases between the germline ends. The CDR3 protein is CASSLGGGEQYF. The DNA for the CDR3 is TGTGCCAGCAGCTTGGGCGGCGGGGAGCAGTACTTC.

This chain connects TRBV19 to TRBJ2-1; D is possibly TRBD2 (7 bases). CDR1 and CDR2 from the germline V gene are LNHDA and SQIVND (reference sequence). The V and J ends lost 7 bases and 0 bases respectively, with 16 bases between them. The CDR3 sequence is 16 residues long. The CDR3 spells CASNKGGGGSYNEQFF. In DNA, the CDR3 is TGTGCCAGTAACAAAGGGGGAGGGGGCTCCTACAATGAGCAGTTCTTC.

The V and J genes are TRBV7-9 and TRBJ2-7; D remains unclear. The V end lost 8 bases, the J end lost 0 bases, and 11 bases lay between the germline ends. This CDR3 is 13 amino acids long. Germline V gene lookup returns CDR1 SEHNR and CDR2 FQNEAQ (reference sequence). The CDR3 DNA follows: TGTGCCAGCGCCCGGGTAATCTCCTACGAGCAGTACTTC. It translates to CASARVISYEQYF.

Here the CDR3 DNA reads TGTGCCAGCAGCTTCCGTACCGGGAGGGCCTCCGGGGCCAACGTCCTGACTTTC. This translates into CASSFRTGRASGANVLTF. The V call is TRBV7-2, the J call TRBJ2-6; 8 nucleotides align to TRBD2. CDR1 and CDR2 (germline): SGHTA, FQGNSA. Unmatched junction bases numbered 11, after V lost 3 bases and J lost 4 bases. CDR3 length equals 18 residues.

The rearrangement links TRBV9 to TRBJ2-1; 16 bases align to TRBD2. V lost 3 bases to trimming and J lost 6 bases; unmatched junction nucleotides: 9. The CDR3 totals 18 residues. Germline V lookup: CDR1 SGDLS, CDR2 YYNGEE. In DNA, the CDR3 is TGTGCCAGCAGCGGCCCCGGGACTAGCGGGAGGGGGCGCAATGAGCAGTTCTTC. Encoded protein: CASSGPGTSGRGRNEQFF. Complete variable domain (other parts from reference TRBV9 and TRBJ2-1): DSGVTQTPKHLITATGQRVTLRCSPRSGDLSVYWYQQSLDQGLQFLIQYYNGEERAKGNILERFSAQQFPDLHSELNLSSLELGDSALYFCASSGPGTSGRGRNEQFFGPGTRLTVL.

The genes are TRBV14 and TRBJ2-4, with D possibly TRBD2 on 6 matching bases. V was clipped by 5 bases and J by 8 bases, with 22 bases between them. This CDR3 comprises 16 residues. CDR1 and CDR2 from the germline V gene are SGHDN and FVKESK. CDR3 residues: CASSGTREAPRDIQYF. CDR3 DNA: TGTGCCAGCAGCGGCACCAGGGAGGCCCCACGGGACATTCAGTACTTC. The full variable domain, completed using reference TRBV14 and TRBJ2-4, is EAGVTQFPSHSVIEKGQTVTLRCDPISGHDNLYWYRRVMGKEIKFLLHFVKESKQDESGMPNNRFLAERTGGTYSTLKVQPAELEDSGVYFCASSGTREAPRDIQYFGAGTRLSVL.

In this sample, this clone turned up a few times. This chain connects TRBV5-4 to TRBJ1-2, with D hard to call. The V end lost 3 bases, the J end lost 1 base, and 13 bases lay between the germline ends. The CDR3 is 15 amino acids. CDR1 and CDR2 (germline): SGHNT, YYREEE (reference sequence). CDR3 bases: TGTGCCAGCAGCTCCCCGGGGAACTATAACTATGGCTACACCTTC. Translating it yields CASSSPGNYNYGYTF.

The chain combines TRBV14 with TRBJ2-3; TRBD2 matches 8 bases. The V gene's germline CDR1 is SGHDN and CDR2 FVKESK. With V trimmed by 1 base and J by 1 base, 10 bases remained unmatched. CDR3 length equals 18 residues. CDR3 sequence (DNA): TGTGCCAGCAGCCAAGGACTTCAAGCGGGAGCTGGCACAGATACGCAGTATTTT. Protein product: CASSQGLQAGAGTDTQYF.

V gene TRBV28 combines with J gene TRBJ1-2; D is ambiguous. The CDR3 totals 11 residues. V dropped 8 bases and J dropped 1 base, with 5 bases sitting between them. The germline CDR1 and CDR2 sequences are MDHEN and SYDVKM. CDR3 region: CASWSNYGYTF. In nucleotides, the CDR3 is TGTGCCAGCTGGAGTAACTATGGCTACACCTTC.

The V call is TRBV2, the J call TRBJ2-5, with TRBD2 matching over 13 bases. Unmatched junction bases numbered 9, after V lost 6 bases and J lost 5 bases. CDR3 length: 16 amino acids. CDR1 and CDR2 (germline): SNHLY, FYNNEI. This CDR3 is CASRSLGLAGVETQYF. The CDR3 DNA reads as TGTGCCAGCAGATCCCTCGGACTAGCGGGAGTCGAGACCCAGTACTTC. The full variable domain, in which reference TRBV2 and TRBJ2-5 provide the parts outside the CDR3, is EPEVTQTPSHQVTQMGQEVILRCVPISNHLYFYWYRQILGQKVEFLVSFYNNEISEKSEIFDDQFSVERPDGSNFTLKIRSTKLEDSAMYFCASRSLGLAGVETQYFGPGTRLLVL.

The CDR3 is CASSDNNRQVQYF. CDR3 coding DNA: TGTGCCAGCAGTGATAATAATAGACAGGTACAGTACTTC. V is TRBV6-4 and J is TRBJ2-7, with a weak D call TRBD1 (6 bases). Germline-derived CDR1 and CDR2 are MRHNA and SNTAGT. The V and J ends lost 3 bases and 10 bases respectively, with 16 bases between them. The CDR3 runs to 13 residues.